This T cell receptor beta chain was sequenced for a study of blood T cell repertoires in COVID-19. Germline CDR1 is MNHEY and CDR2 is SVGAGI. The J segment lost 5 bases and the V segment lost 5 bases, leaving 8 bases of the junction unmatched. The CDR3 runs 14 residues. Libraries were prepared by immunoSEQ multiplex PCR; TCRdb keeps only in-frame clonotypes and omits some of them. The sample lists about 80,000 clones; approximately 80% were seen once. This TCR was sampled from a human donor in a cohort sampled during active COVID-19. The material sequenced was peripheral blood. The chain has TRBV6-5 and TRBJ1-2; 7 positions agree with TRBD1. The CDR3 DNA is TGTGCCAGCAGTCAATACGACAGGGTGTATGGCTACACCTTC. Translation gives CASSQYDRVYGYTF.